This is a list of T cell receptor beta chains from one sample in a study of blood T cell repertoires in COVID-19. This table comes from immunoSEQ multiplex PCR, and its TCRdb copy is limited to in-frame clones, with some not included. The table lists some 250,000 clones, more than 80% of them singletons. Sequenced material: peripheral blood. These receptors came from a woman aged 80 or over with COVID-19, enrolled during active disease. The CDR3 runs from the conserved cysteine through the conserved F or W. Fields, in order: D gene, J gene, clone size, V gene, CDR3 DNA, CDR3 protein. The D gene is left open where the match is weak. Clone size is stated in some rows and not others, as once, few, many or a class when expanded.

d_call: .; j_call: TRBJ1-1; clone_size: .; v_call: TRBV7-2; cdr3_nt: TGTGCCAGCAGCCCCTTTGACCTGACAGGTGAAGCTTTCTTT; cdr3_aa: CASSPFDLTGEAFF
d_call: .; j_call: TRBJ1-1; clone_size: .; v_call: TRBV28; cdr3_nt: TGTGCCAGCAGTTTTCAGCGAGTTCCCCTGAACACTGAAGCTTTCTTT; cdr3_aa: CASSFQRVPLNTEAFF
d_call: .; j_call: TRBJ1-5; clone_size: .; v_call: TRBV27; cdr3_nt: TGTGCCAGCAGTTTCGGGGGAAGCAATCAGCCCCAGCATTTT; cdr3_aa: CASSFGGSNQPQHF
d_call: TRBD1; j_call: TRBJ1-2; clone_size: .; v_call: TRBV5-6; cdr3_nt: TGTGCCAGCAGCACAACAGGGGTTGGTAACTATGGCTACACCTTC; cdr3_aa: CASSTTGVGNYGYTF
d_call: .; j_call: TRBJ2-1; clone_size: .; v_call: TRBV11-2; cdr3_nt: TGTGCCAGCAGCTTAGATCTTAACAGGGTAAGAAATGAGCAGTTCTTC; cdr3_aa: CASSLDLNRVRNEQFF
d_call: TRBD2; j_call: TRBJ2-1; clone_size: .; v_call: TRBV18; cdr3_nt: TGTGCCAGCTCACCACCCGGACTAGCGCGCAATGAGCAGTTCTTC; cdr3_aa: CASSPPGLARNEQFF
d_call: .; j_call: TRBJ2-3; clone_size: .; v_call: TRBV19; cdr3_nt: TGTGCCAGTATGCCAGGGTTTGTCACAGATACGCAGTATTTT; cdr3_aa: CASMPGFVTDTQYF
d_call: .; j_call: TRBJ2-5; clone_size: .; v_call: TRBV7-2; cdr3_nt: TGTGCCAGCAGCTCGACGCCTAACTGGGGAGGCCAAGAGACCCAGTACTTC; cdr3_aa: CASSSTPNWGGQETQYF
d_call: .; j_call: TRBJ2-1; clone_size: .; v_call: TRBV30; cdr3_nt: TGTGCCTGGAGGAAGTACTCTAGCTCCTACAATGAGCAGTTCTTC; cdr3_aa: CAWRKYSSSYNEQFF
d_call: .; j_call: TRBJ1-2; clone_size: .; v_call: TRBV7-9; cdr3_nt: TGTGCCAGCAGTACAAATAGCGAGTGGGTTTATGGCTACACCTTC; cdr3_aa: CASSTNSEWVYGYTF
d_call: .; j_call: TRBJ1-6; clone_size: .; v_call: TRBV6-5; cdr3_nt: TGTGCCAGCAGTCGCGGGAGCTCCTATAATTCACCCCTCCACTTT; cdr3_aa: CASSRGSSYNSPLHF
d_call: .; j_call: TRBJ1-1; clone_size: once; v_call: TRBV9; cdr3_nt: TGTGCCAGCAGCGTAGGGACATCGCAGGGGAACACTGAAGCTTTCTTT; cdr3_aa: CASSVGTSQGNTEAFF
d_call: .; j_call: TRBJ1-5; clone_size: once; v_call: TRBV7-8; cdr3_nt: TGTGCCAGCAGCTTGGAGGGTCAGCCCCAGCATTTT; cdr3_aa: CASSLEGQPQHF
d_call: TRBD1; j_call: TRBJ2-7; clone_size: .; v_call: TRBV28; cdr3_nt: TGTGCCAGCAGCGAAAAGGGGACAGTTCTGTACGAGCAGTACTTC; cdr3_aa: CASSEKGTVLYEQYF
d_call: .; j_call: TRBJ2-1; clone_size: .; v_call: TRBV29-1; cdr3_nt: TGCAGCGTTGGCTTTTCGAGCTCCTACAATGAGCAGTTCTTC; cdr3_aa: CSVGFSSSYNEQFF
d_call: TRBD1; j_call: TRBJ2-2; clone_size: .; v_call: TRBV7-6; cdr3_nt: TGTGCCAGCAGCAACAGGGACAGGGGGACCGGGGAGCTGTTTTTT; cdr3_aa: CASSNRDRGTGELFF
d_call: TRBD1; j_call: TRBJ1-5; clone_size: .; v_call: TRBV5-1; cdr3_nt: TGCGCCAGCAGCCTGGCGGGGACAGGGAAGGAGCCCCAGCATTTT; cdr3_aa: CASSLAGTGKEPQHF
d_call: .; j_call: TRBJ1-2; clone_size: .; v_call: TRBV2; cdr3_nt: TGTGCCAGCAGTGTTTCACAGGGATCTCGCTACACCTTC; cdr3_aa: CASSVSQGSRYTF
d_call: .; j_call: TRBJ2-1; clone_size: .; v_call: TRBV27; cdr3_nt: TGTGCCAGCAGTAAATCCGTTATCTCCTACAATGAGCAGTTCTTC; cdr3_aa: CASSKSVISYNEQFF
d_call: .; j_call: TRBJ1-2; clone_size: .; v_call: TRBV3-1/TRBV3-2; cdr3_nt: TGTGCCAGCAGCCAGGGGGACTCGAACTATGGCTACACCTTC; cdr3_aa: CASSQGDSNYGYTF
d_call: TRBD2; j_call: TRBJ2-5; clone_size: .; v_call: TRBV5-4; cdr3_nt: TGTGCCAGCGAGATAGCGGGATTTGAGACCCAGTACTTC; cdr3_aa: CASEIAGFETQYF
d_call: .; j_call: TRBJ2-1; clone_size: .; v_call: TRBV3-1/TRBV3-2; cdr3_nt: TGTGCGAGCGCAAAAATAACCCGCGGAAGCTCCTACAATGAGCAGTTCTTC; cdr3_aa: CASAKITRGSSYNEQFF
d_call: .; j_call: TRBJ1-6; clone_size: .; v_call: TRBV2; cdr3_nt: TGTGCCAGCAGTGAACTGGCCGAGGATTCACCCCTCCACTTT; cdr3_aa: CASSELAEDSPLHF
d_call: .; j_call: TRBJ1-2; clone_size: .; v_call: TRBV18; cdr3_nt: TGTGCCAGCTCACCACAAACAGGGTGGTCCTATGGCTACACCTTC; cdr3_aa: CASSPQTGWSYGYTF
d_call: .; j_call: TRBJ2-5; clone_size: .; v_call: TRBV10-3; cdr3_nt: TGTGCCATCAGTGACAGGGACCAAGAGACCCAGTACTTC; cdr3_aa: CAISDRDQETQYF
d_call: TRBD2; j_call: TRBJ2-3; clone_size: .; v_call: TRBV5-1; cdr3_nt: TGCGCCAGCAGCTTGTCGGGAGGGCCAATAGATACGCAGTATTTT; cdr3_aa: CASSLSGGPIDTQYF
d_call: .; j_call: TRBJ1-6; clone_size: .; v_call: TRBV5-1; cdr3_nt: TGCGCCAGCAGCTTGACCACCACGACAAACTCACCCCTCCACTTT; cdr3_aa: CASSLTTTTNSPLHF
d_call: .; j_call: TRBJ1-3; clone_size: .; v_call: TRBV19; cdr3_nt: TGTGCCAGTAGCGTGGCGGTCTCTGGAAACACCATATATTTT; cdr3_aa: CASSVAVSGNTIYF
d_call: TRBD1; j_call: TRBJ1-2; clone_size: .; v_call: TRBV7-2; cdr3_nt: TGTGCCAGCAGCTCGTCCGGGACAGGCACGAGCTACACCTTC; cdr3_aa: CASSSSGTGTSYTF
d_call: .; j_call: TRBJ1-1; clone_size: .; v_call: TRBV25-1; cdr3_nt: TGTGCCAGCACCGTTGGACAGTCGAACACTGAAGCTTTCTTT; cdr3_aa: CASTVGQSNTEAFF
d_call: .; j_call: TRBJ1-5; clone_size: .; v_call: TRBV9; cdr3_nt: TGTGCCAGCAGCCCCACGGGTGGGGCCCAGCCCCAGCATTTT; cdr3_aa: CASSPTGGAQPQHF